This T cell receptor beta chain derives from a study of response to subunit inactivated influenza vaccine. One entry per CDR3 protein results from TCRdb running MiXCR on the RT-PCR reads. Of hundreds of thousands of distinct CDR3 sequences listed, about a fifth are singletons. Study-level findings and limits: Authors proposed each seasonal influenza vaccination draws in few new T cells.

As for this clonotype: Its cognate antigen is unknown.

V lost 0 bases and J 0 bases, leaving 12 bases between the germline ends. The CDR3 extends over 17 amino acids. Germline loops: CDR1 SGHAT, CDR2 FQNNGV. Sequencing was performed on PBMCs from blood, taken roughly 5 days after vaccination. The clonotype was recovered from a man between 50 and 59 years old who received an inactivated influenza vaccine. The V gene is TRBV11-2, the J gene TRBJ2-1; D may be TRBD2 (5 bases). Written as DNA, the CDR3 is TGTGCCAGCAGCTTAGATTCGGGGATTGACTCCTACAATGAGCAGTTCTTC. It codes for CASSLDSGIDSYNEQFF. The variable domain in full, completed from reference TRBV11-2 and TRBJ2-1, reads EAGVAQSPRYKIIEKRQSVAFWCNPISGHATLYWYQQILGQGPKLLIQFQNNGVVDDSQLPKDRFSAERLKGVDSTLKIQPAKLEDSAVYLCASSLDSGIDSYNEQFFGPGTRLTVL.